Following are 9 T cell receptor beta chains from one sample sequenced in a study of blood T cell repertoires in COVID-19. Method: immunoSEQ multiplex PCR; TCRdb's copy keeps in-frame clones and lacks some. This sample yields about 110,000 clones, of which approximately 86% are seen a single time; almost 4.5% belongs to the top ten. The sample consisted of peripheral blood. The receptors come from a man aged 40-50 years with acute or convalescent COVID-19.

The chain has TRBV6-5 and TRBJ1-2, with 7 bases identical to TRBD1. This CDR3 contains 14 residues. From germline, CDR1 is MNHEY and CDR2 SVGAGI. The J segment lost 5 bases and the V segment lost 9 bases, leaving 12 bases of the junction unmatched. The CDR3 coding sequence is TGTGCCAGTTTCAAAATGGCAGGGGGGTATGGCTACACCTTC. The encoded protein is CASFKMAGGYGYTF.

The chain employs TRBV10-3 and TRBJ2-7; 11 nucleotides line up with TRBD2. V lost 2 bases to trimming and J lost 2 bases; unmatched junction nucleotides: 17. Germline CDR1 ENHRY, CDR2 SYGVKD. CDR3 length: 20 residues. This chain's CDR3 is CAISEPIGLGTSGSPYEQYF. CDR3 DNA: TGTGCCATCAGTGAGCCGATCGGTCTCGGTACTAGCGGGAGTCCCTACGAGCAGTACTTC.

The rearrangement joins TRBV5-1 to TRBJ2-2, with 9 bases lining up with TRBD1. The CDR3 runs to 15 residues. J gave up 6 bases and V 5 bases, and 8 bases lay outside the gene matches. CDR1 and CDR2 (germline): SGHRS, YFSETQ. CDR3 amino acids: CASSPNRGRPGELFF. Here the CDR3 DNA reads TGCGCCAGCAGTCCGAACAGGGGGCGCCCCGGGGAGCTGTTTTTT.

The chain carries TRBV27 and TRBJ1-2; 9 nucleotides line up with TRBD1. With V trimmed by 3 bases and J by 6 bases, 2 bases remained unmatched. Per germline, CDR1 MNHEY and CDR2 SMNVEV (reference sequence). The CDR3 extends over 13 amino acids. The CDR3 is CASSFGTGHGYTF. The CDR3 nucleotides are TGTGCCAGCAGTTTTGGGACAGGGCATGGCTACACCTTC.

Here the CDR3 DNA reads TGCAGTGCTATAGGGGAAAATGAGCAGTTCTTC. It codes for CSAIGENEQFF. The genes are TRBV20-1 and TRBJ2-1; maybe TRBD1 (5 bases). Germline V CDR1 and CDR2: DFQATT, SNEGSKA (reference sequence). This CDR3 comprises 11 residues. V lost 4 bases to trimming and J lost 7 bases, with 8 bases between them.

CDR3 protein: CASRTGGISDEQFF. Here the CDR3 DNA reads TGTGCCAGCAGGACAGGGGGCATTTCGGATGAGCAGTTCTTC. The chain combines TRBV7-9 with TRBJ2-1, with 10 bases fitting TRBD1. CDR3 length: 14 amino acids. The trim removed 6 bases at V and 8 bases at J, leaving 7 bases unmatched. The germline V gene encodes CDR1 SEHNR and CDR2 FQNEAQ (reference sequence).

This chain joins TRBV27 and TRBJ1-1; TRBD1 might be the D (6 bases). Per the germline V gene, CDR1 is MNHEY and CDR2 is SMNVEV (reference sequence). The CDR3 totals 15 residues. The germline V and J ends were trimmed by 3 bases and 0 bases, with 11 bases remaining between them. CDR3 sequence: CASSLAGDMNTEAFF. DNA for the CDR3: TGTGCCAGCAGTTTGGCAGGGGATATGAACACTGAAGCTTTCTTT.

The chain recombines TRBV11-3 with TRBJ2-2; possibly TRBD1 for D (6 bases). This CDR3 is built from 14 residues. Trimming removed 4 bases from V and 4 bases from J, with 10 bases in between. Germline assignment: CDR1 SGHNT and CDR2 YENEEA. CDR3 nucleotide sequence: TGTGCCAGCAGCTCACAGGGTGGCACCGGGGAGCTGTTTTTT. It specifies CASSSQGGTGELFF.

CDR3 sequence (DNA): TGTGCCAGCAGCTTGTCCGGGTCCTACGAGCAGTACTTC. Its translation: CASSLSGSYEQYF. V gene TRBV7-3 combines with J gene TRBJ2-7; D uncertain. CDR1 SGHTA and CDR2 FQGTGA come from the germline V gene. The CDR3 length is 13 residues. Trimming removed 3 bases from V and 1 base from J, with 7 bases in between.